These 17 T cell receptor beta chains share one sample of origin, sequenced in a study of CD8 T cells in Susac syndrome (dated by TCRdb to about 2019). Libraries were built with the immunoSEQ multiplex PCR assay. RNA was extracted with the RNeasy kit and about 0.5 to 1 ug was reverse transcribed using random hexamers. TCRdb cleaned the public reads at Q25 with fastp, built clones with MiXCR and kept in-frame beta chains. Rows are unified per CDR3 protein, each entry keeping the most common DNA and genes. Counted in this sample were 300,000 or so distinct CDR3 sequences; about 91% of them appeared once. The biggest ten clones account for 0.06% to 0.075% of the sample. Sequenced sample: CD4+ T cells from PBMCs. The source is a human donor with multiple sclerosis.

V gene TRBV4-2 combines with J gene TRBJ2-7, with D perhaps matching TRBD1 (7 bases). Germline V gives CDR1 LGHNA, CDR2 YNFKEQ. V shed 1 base and J shed 3 bases, with 25 bases lying between them. The CDR3 runs to 19 residues. CDR3 nucleotide sequence: TGTGCCAGCAGCCAAGCGGACAGGATAGGGCTAGCGAGGAACTACGAGCAGTACTTC. It encodes CASSQADRIGLARNYEQYF.

The gene calls are TRBV7-9 and TRBJ2-7; no reliable D call. The CDR3 extends over 16 amino acids. In germline, CDR1 is SEHNR, CDR2 FQNEAQ (reference sequence). V lost 0 bases and J lost 3, with 15 bases in between. In nucleotides, the CDR3 is TGTGCCAGCAGCTTAGCGCTCACCGACCGTCACTACGAGCAGTACTTC. This translates into CASSLALTDRHYEQYF.

V gene TRBV10-3 combines with J gene TRBJ1-1; a weak D match, TRBD1 (6 bases). The germline V gene encodes CDR1 ENHRY and CDR2 SYGVKD. Trimming left V 5 bases short and J 8 bases short, with 9 bases between. CDR3 length: 11 residues. The chain's CDR3 is CAISPGEEAFF. Written as DNA, the CDR3 is TGTGCCATCAGTCCAGGGGAAGAAGCTTTCTTT.

The rearrangement joins TRBV3-1 to TRBJ2-1; 9 nucleotides line up with TRBD1. CDR1 is LGHDT and CDR2 is YNNKEL in the germline V gene (reference sequence). The trim removed 4 bases at V and 8 bases at J, leaving 0 bases unmatched. The CDR3 length is 12 residues. The CDR3 bases are TGTGCCAGCAGCCGGACAGGGGATGAGCAGTTCTTC. Its translation is CASSRTGDEQFF.

The chain joins TRBV20-1 to TRBJ2-3; D is perhaps TRBD1 (6 bases). The germline V gene encodes CDR1 DFQATT and CDR2 SNEGSKA (reference sequence). This CDR3 has 15 residues. Trimming removed 1 base at V and 2 bases at J, with 13 bases between. The CDR3 DNA reads as TGCAGTGCTAGAGGGGGGTGGGGACACACAGATACGCAGTATTTT. As protein: CSARGGWGHTDTQYF.

This chain connects TRBV29-1 to TRBJ2-3, with 7 nucleotides matching TRBD2. Trimming removed 7 bases from V and 1 base from J; junction bases left unmatched: 8. Germline loops: CDR1 SQVTM, CDR2 ANQGSEA. This CDR3 has 14 amino acids. CDR3 in amino acids: CSEKGGSGTDTQYF. CDR3 nucleotides: TGCAGCGAGAAGGGCGGGAGTGGCACAGATACGCAGTATTTT.

This chain uses TRBV7-6 with TRBJ1-1, with 9 bases fitting TRBD1. The CDR3 is 17 amino acids. J gave up 6 bases and V 5 bases, and 16 bases lay outside the gene matches. Looked up from germline, CDR1 is SGHVS and CDR2 is FNYEAQ. The DNA of the CDR3 is TGTGCCAGCAGCCGACTTAGCCCGGGACAGGGTGGTGCTGAAGCTTTCTTT. This gives the protein CASSRLSPGQGGAEAFF.

V usage is TRBV5-1 and J usage is TRBJ2-7; possible D gene TRBD1, 6 bases. Trimming shortened V by 3 bases and J by 4 bases, and 17 bases separated the two germline ends. Germline values: CDR1 SGHRS, CDR2 YFSETQ. The CDR3 runs 15 residues. The CDR3 DNA is TGCGCCAGCAGCTCCTTAGGGACACGAGGATACGAGCAGTACTTC. It is translated as CASSSLGTRGYEQYF.

The rearrangement uses TRBV7-2 and TRBJ2-1; maybe TRBD1 (5 bases). CDR3 length: 15 residues. V was trimmed by 1 base and J by 9 bases, leaving 16 bases between them. The V gene's germline CDR1 is SGHTA and CDR2 FQGNSA. CDR3 amino acids: CASSLGGRRRGEQFF. The CDR3 bases are TGTGCCAGCAGCTTAGGGGGCCGACGCCGCGGTGAGCAGTTCTTC.

The chain combines TRBV6-1 with TRBJ1-2; D perhaps matches TRBD1 (5 bases). V was shortened by 5 bases and J by 4 bases, with 20 bases between the two germline ends. The length of the CDR3 is 16 residues. Germline CDR1 reads MNHNS; CDR2 reads SASEGT. The CDR3 loop reads CASSPSYAGHVYGYTF. DNA of the CDR3: TGTGCCAGCAGTCCCAGCTATGCGGGGCACGTCTATGGCTACACCTTC.

The rearrangement uses TRBV18 and TRBJ2-1, with 8 bases fitting TRBD1. The CDR3 is 14 residues long. CDR1 is KGHSH and CDR2 is LQKENI in the germline V gene. Trimming cost V 4 bases and J 6 bases; bases outside gene matches: 5. The CDR3 DNA is TGTGCCAGCTCACGTGGGACAGGTGTCAATGAGCAGTTCTTC. Its translation is CASSRGTGVNEQFF.

This chain uses TRBV29-1 with TRBJ2-3; 13 bases map to TRBD2. CDR3 length: 14 residues. Unmatched junction bases numbered 7, after V lost 7 bases and J lost 6 bases. Germline loops: CDR1 SQVTM, CDR2 ANQGSEA. CDR3 residues: CSAETSGGMDTQYF. The DNA for the CDR3 is TGCAGCGCCGAGACTAGCGGGGGGATGGATACGCAGTATTTT.

CDR3 amino acids: CASSTRGGFGYTF. The CDR3, as DNA: TGTGCCAGCAGCACCAGGGGGGGCTTTGGCTACACCTTC. This chain links TRBV7-9 with TRBJ1-2, with 7 bases identical to TRBD1. Germline CDR1 reads SEHNR; CDR2 reads FQNEAQ (reference sequence). J lost 7 bases, V lost 5 bases, and 7 bases had no gene match. This CDR3 has 13 amino acids.

The rearrangement links TRBV7-9 to TRBJ1-2, with D unclear. The CDR3 is made up of 14 amino acids. V was clipped by 3 bases and J by 3 bases, with 11 bases between them. Per germline, CDR1 SEHNR and CDR2 FQNEAQ (reference sequence). The chain's CDR3 is CASSLGQADYGYTF. The CDR3 DNA reads as TGTGCCAGCAGCTTGGGCCAGGCGGACTATGGCTACACCTTC. Full variable domain (rest looked up from reference TRBV7-9 and TRBJ1-2): DTGVSQNPRHKITKRGQNVTFRCDPISEHNRLYWYRQTLGQGPEFLTYFQNEAQLEKSRLLSDRFSAERPKGSFSTLEIQRTEQGDSAMYLCASSLGQADYGYTFGSGTRLTVV.

This clonotype appeared once. This chain connects TRBV29-1 to TRBJ1-2; TRBD1 agrees at 7 bases. CDR1 is SQVTM and CDR2 is ANQGSEA in the germline V gene. V gave up 3 bases and J gave up 4 bases; unmatched junction bases: 11. The length of the CDR3 is 15 residues. CDR3 sequence: CSVEDFRTGSYGYTF. The CDR3 coding sequence is TGCAGCGTTGAGGATTTTAGGACAGGTTCCTATGGCTACACCTTC.

The chain has TRBV20-1 and TRBJ1-2; 11 nucleotides agree with TRBD1. Germline CDR1 and CDR2: DFQATT and SNEGSKA (reference sequence). The V and J ends lost 5 bases and 8 bases, in that order; junction bases with no gene match: 10. This CDR3 is built from 14 residues. CDR3 sequence (DNA): TGCAGTGCTCCTCCGGGACAGGGGGGAGGAGGCTACACCTTC. This translates into CSAPPGQGGGGYTF.

The chain recombines TRBV6-2 or TRBV6-3 with TRBJ2-2; 8 nucleotides align to TRBD2. Germline V gene data show CDR1 as MNHEY and CDR2 as SVGEGT. The length of the CDR3 is 15 residues. V shed 6 bases and J 2 bases; nucleotides not matched to a gene: 5. CDR3 region: CASSRLAGNTGELFF. CDR3 sequence (DNA): TGTGCCAGCAGCCGGCTAGCGGGTAACACCGGGGAGCTGTTTTTT.